This T cell receptor (beta chain) is from a study of blood T cell repertoires in COVID-19 (dated by TCRdb to the early 2020s). Context from the whole study: Samples from collaborators originated in the United States, Italy and Spain and spanned both the acute and convalescent phases of COVID-19. The material from the prospective study consisted of cDNA or gDNA derived from T cells, B-cell-depleted T cells, or PBMCs. The dataset comprised deeply sampled blood TCRbeta repertoires from subjects exposed to, actively infected with, or recovered from COVID-19. The repertoires were released in a freely available public database meant as a resource for research on the immune response to SARS-CoV-2. The samples were drawn from two sources: the first 160 participants of the ongoing ImmuneRACE study, and 1,200 or so subjects contributed by 6 global collaborators. Sample metadata almost always included a de-identified subject ID, COVID-19 status, age in years and sex. Where available, HLA class I and class II types were obtained from metadata supplied by the sample provider rather than from assay-based typing. On the study overall, not on this receptor specifically: Clinical and demographic metadata were provided uncurated, with the amount varying by source and participant.

V and J are trimmed by 4 bases and 4 bases, and the gene matches miss 7 bases of the junction. Taken from the germline V gene, the CDR1 and CDR2 loops are MNHEY and SVGAGI. The CDR3 goes from the cysteine to the phenylalanine over 15 residues. The read is trimmed to its CDR3 DNA, 45 bases read in frame from base 1. TCRbeta CDR3 regions were amplified from genomic DNA using the immunoSEQ Assay, a bias-controlled multiplex PCR. Turning to the authors' computational methods: The number of nucleated cells in each sample was estimated from the amplification of reference gene primers within the assay. To quantify the absolute abundance of each unique TCRbeta CDR3 rearrangement, sequence reads were collapsed and filtered. For each sample, productive Simpson clonality was calculated as the square root of Simpson's diversity index across productive rearrangements. In TCRdb, the immuneACCESS table is reduced to in-frame sequences with V and J assigned. These tables do not hold every clone; where another copy was compared, an unresolved V gene accounts for under half, and the others remain unexplained. V, J and clone size are taken as reported in that table, and D and trimming were inferred from the DNA itself. The sample table shows around 100,000 clones, and about 90% are seen once. The ten largest clones take up roughly 2.5% of the sample.

A word on this clone: This clone's antigen is unknown. Per-base qualities were not stored, and no clone one base away is much larger.

One collaborating source in Seattle enrolled patients while the patients were actively infected and followed the patients over time throughout the course of disease. Each collaborating institution followed its own protocols to collect whole blood in K2EDTA tubes. For TCRbeta analysis, collaborator samples were shipped as frozen whole blood, as isolated PBMCs, or as DNA extracted from either sample type. Sequenced: peripheral blood. The TCR comes from a man aged 50-60 years with COVID-19, enrolled during active disease. Recombination linked TRBV6-5 to TRBJ2-5, and 9 junctional nucleotides match TRBD2. The sequenced DNA: TGTGCCAGCAGTTGGGTCGGCGGGGGGGTAGAGACCCAGTACTTC. The resulting protein is CASSWVGGGVETQYF.